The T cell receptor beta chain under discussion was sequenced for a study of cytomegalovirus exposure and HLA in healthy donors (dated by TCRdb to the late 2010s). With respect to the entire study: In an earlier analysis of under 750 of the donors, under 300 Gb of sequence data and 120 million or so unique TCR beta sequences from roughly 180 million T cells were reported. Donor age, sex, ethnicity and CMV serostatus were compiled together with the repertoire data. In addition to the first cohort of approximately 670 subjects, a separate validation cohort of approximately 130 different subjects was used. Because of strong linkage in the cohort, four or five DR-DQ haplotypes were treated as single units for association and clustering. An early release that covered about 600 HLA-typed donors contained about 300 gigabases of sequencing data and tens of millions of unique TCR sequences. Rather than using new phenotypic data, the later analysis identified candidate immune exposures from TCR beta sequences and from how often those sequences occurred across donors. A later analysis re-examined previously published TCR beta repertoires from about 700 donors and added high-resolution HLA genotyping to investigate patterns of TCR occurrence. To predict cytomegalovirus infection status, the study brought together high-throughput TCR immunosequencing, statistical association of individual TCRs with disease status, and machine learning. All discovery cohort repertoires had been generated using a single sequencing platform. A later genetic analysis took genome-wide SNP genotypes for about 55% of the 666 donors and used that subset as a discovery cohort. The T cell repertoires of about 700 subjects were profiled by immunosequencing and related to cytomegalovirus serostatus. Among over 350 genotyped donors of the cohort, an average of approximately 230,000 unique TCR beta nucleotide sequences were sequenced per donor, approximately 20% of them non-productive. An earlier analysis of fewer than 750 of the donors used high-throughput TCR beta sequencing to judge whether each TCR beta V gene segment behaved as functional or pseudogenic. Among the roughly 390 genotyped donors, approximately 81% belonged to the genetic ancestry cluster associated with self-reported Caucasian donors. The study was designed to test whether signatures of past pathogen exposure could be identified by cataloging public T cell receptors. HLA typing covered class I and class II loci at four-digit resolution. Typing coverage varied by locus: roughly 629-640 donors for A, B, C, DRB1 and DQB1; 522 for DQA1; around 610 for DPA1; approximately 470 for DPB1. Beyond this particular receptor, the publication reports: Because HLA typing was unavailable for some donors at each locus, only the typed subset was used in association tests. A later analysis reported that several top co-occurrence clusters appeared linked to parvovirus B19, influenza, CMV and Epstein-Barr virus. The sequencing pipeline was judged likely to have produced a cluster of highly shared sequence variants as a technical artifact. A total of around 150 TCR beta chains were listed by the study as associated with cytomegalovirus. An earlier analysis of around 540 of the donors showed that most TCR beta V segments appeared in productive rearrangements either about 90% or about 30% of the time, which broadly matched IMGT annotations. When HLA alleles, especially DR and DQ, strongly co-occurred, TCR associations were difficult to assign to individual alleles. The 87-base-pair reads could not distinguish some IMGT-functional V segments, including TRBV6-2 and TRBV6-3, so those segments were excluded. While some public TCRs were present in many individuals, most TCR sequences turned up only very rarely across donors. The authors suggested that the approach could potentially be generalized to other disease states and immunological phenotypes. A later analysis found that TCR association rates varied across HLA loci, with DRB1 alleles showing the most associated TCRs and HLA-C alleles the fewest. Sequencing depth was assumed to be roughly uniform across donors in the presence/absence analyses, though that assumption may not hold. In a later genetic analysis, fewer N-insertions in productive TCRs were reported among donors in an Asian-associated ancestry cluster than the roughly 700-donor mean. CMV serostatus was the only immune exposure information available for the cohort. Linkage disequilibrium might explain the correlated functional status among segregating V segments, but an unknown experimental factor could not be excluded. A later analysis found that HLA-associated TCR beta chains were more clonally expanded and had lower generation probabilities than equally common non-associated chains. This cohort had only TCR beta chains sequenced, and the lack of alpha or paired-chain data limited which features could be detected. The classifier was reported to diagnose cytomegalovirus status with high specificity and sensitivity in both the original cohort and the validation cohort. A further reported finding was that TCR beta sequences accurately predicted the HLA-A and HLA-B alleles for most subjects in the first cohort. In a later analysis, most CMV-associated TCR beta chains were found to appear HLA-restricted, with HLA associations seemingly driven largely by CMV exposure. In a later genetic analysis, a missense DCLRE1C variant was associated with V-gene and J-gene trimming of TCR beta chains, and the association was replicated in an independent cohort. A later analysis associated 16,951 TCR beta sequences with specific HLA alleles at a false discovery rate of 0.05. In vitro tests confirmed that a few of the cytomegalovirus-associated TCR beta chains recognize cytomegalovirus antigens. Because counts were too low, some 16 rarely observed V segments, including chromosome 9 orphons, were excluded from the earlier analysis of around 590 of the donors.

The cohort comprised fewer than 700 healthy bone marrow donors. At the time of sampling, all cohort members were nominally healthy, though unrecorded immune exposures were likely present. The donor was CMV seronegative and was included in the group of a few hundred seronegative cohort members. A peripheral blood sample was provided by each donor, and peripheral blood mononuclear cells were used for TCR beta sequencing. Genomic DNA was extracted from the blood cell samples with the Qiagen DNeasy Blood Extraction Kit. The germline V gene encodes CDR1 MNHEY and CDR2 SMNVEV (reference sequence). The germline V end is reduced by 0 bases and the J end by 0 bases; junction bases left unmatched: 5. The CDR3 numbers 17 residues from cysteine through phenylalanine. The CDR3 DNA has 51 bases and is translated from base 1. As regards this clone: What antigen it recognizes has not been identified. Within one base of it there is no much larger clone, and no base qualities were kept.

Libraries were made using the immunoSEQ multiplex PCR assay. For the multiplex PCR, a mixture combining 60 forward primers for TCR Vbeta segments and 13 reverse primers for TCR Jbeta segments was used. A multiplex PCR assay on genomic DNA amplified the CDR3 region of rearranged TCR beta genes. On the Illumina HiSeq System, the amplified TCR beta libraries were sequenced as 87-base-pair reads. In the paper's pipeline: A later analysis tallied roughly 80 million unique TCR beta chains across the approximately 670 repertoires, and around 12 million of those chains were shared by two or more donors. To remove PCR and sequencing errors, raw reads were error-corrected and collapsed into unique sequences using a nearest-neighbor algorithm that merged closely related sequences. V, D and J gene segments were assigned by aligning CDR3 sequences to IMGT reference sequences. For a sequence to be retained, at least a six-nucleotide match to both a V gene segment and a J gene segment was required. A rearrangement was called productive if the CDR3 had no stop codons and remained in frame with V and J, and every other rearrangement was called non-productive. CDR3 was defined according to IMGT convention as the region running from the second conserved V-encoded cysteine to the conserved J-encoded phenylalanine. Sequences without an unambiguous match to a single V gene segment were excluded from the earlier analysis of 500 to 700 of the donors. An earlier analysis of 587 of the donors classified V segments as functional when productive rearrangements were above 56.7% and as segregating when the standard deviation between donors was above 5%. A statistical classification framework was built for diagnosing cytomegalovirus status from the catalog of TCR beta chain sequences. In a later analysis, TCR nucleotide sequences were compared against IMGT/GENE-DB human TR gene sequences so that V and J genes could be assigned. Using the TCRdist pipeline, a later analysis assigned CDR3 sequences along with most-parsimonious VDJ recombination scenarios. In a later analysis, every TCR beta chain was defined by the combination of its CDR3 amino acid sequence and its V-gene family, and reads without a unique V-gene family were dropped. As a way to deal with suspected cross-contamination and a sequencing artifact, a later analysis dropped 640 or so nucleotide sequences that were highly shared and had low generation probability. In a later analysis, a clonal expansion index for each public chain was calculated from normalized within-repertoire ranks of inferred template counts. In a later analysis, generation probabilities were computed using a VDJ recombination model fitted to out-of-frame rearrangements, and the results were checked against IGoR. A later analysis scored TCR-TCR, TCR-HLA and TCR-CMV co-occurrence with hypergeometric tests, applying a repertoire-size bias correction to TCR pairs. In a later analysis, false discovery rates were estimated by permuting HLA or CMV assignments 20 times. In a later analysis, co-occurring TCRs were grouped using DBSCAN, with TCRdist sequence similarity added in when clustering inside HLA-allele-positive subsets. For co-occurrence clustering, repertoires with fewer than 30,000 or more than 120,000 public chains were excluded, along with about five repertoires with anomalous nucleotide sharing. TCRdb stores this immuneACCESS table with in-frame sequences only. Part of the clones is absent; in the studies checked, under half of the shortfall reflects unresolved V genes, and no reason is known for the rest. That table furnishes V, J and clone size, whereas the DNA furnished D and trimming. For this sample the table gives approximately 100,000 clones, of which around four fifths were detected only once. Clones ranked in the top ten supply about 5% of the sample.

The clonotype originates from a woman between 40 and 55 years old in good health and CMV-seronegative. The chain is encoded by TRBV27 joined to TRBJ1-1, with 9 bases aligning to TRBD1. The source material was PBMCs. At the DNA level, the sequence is TGTGCCAGCAGTTTATCGGGGACAGGGCGGCTGAACACTGAAGCTTTCTTT. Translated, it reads CASSLSGTGRLNTEAFF.